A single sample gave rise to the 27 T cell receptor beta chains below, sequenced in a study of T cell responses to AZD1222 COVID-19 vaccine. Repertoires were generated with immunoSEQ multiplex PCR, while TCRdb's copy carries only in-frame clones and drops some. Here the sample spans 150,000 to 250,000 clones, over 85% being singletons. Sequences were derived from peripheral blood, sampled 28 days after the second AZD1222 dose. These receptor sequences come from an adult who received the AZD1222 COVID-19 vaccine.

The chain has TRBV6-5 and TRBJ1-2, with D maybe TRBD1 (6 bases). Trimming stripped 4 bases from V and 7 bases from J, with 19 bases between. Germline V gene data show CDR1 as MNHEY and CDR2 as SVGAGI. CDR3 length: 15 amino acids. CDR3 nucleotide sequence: TGTGCCAGCAGTTCTCTCGGAGTCAGGGGTGGTGGCTACACCTTC. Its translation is CASSSLGVRGGGYTF.

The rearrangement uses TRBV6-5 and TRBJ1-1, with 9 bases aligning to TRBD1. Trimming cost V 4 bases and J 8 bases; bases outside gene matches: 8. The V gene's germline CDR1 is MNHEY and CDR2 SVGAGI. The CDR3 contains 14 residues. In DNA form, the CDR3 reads TGTGCCAGCAGTTCATACAGGGGGCGGGAGGAAGCTTTCTTT. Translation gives CASSSYRGREEAFF.

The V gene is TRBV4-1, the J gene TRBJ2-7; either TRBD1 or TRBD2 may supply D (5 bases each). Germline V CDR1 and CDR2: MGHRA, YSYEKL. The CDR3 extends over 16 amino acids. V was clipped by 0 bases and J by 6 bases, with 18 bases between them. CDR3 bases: TGCGCCAGCAGCCAAGACCGGGACGGCGAGGTTAGCGAGCAGTACTTC. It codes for CASSQDRDGEVSEQYF.

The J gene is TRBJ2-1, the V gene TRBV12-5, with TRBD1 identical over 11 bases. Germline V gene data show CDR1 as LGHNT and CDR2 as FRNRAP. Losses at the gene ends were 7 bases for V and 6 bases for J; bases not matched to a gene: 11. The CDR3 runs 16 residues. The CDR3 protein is CASARRGDRGSNEQFF. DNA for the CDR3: TGTGCTAGTGCCCGAAGGGGGGACAGGGGGAGCAATGAGCAGTTCTTC.

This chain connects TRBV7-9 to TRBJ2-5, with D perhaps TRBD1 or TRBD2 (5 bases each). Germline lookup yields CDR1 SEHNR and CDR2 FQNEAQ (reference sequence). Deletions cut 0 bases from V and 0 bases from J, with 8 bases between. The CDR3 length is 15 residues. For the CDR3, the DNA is TGTGCCAGCAGCTTAGCGGGACGGGACCAAGAGACCCAGTACTTC. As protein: CASSLAGRDQETQYF.

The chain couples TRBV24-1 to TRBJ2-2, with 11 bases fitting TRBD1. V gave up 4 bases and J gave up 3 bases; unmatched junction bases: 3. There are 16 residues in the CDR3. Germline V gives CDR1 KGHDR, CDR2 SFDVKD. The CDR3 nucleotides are TGTGCCACCAGTGAACCGGGACAGGGGGACACCGGGGAGCTGTTTTTT. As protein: CATSEPGQGDTGELFF.

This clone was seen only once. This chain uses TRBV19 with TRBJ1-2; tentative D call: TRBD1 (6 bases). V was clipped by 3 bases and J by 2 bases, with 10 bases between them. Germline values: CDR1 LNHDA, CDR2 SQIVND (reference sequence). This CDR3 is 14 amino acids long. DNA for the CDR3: TGTGCCAGTAGTATGGACAGCCAAAACTATGGCTACACCTTC. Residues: CASSMDSQNYGYTF.

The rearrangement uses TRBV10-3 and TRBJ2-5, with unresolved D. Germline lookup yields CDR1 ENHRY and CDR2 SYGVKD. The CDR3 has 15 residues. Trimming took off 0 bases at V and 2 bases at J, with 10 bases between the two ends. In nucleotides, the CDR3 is TGTGCCATCAGTGAGTCCCCTGGGCAGCAAGAGACCCAGTACTTC. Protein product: CAISESPGQQETQYF.

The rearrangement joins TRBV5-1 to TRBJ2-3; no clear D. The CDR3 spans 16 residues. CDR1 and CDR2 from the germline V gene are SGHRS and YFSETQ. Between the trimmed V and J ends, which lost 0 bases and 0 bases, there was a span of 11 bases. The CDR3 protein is CASSLVAGTSTDTQYF. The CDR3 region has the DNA TGCGCCAGCAGCTTGGTGGCAGGAACTAGCACAGATACGCAGTATTTT.

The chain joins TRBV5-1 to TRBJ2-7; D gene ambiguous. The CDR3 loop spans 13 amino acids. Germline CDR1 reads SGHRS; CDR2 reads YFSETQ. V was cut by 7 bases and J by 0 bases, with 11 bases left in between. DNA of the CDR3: TGCGCCAGCGCCCTAGGCGGCTCCTACGAGCAGTACTTC. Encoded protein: CASALGGSYEQYF.

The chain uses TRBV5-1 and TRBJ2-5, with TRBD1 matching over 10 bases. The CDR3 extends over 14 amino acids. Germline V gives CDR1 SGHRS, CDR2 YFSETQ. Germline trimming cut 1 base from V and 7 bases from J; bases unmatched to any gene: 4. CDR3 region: CASSLRDRGPTQYF. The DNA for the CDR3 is TGCGCCAGCAGCTTGAGGGACAGGGGTCCGACCCAGTACTTC.

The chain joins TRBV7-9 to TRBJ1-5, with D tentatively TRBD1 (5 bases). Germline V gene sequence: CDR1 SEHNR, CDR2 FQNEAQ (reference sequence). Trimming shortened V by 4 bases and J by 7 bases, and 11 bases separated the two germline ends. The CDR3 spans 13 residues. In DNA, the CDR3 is TGTGCCAGCAGCTCCACGGGGGGACAGCCCCAGCATTTT. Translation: CASSSTGGQPQHF.

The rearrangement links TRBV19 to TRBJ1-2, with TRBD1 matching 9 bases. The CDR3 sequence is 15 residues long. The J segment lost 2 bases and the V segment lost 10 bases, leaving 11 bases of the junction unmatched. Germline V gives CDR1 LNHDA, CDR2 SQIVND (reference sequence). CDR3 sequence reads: CATHPRTGENYGYTF. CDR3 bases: TGTGCCACCCACCCGCGGACAGGGGAGAACTATGGCTACACCTTC.

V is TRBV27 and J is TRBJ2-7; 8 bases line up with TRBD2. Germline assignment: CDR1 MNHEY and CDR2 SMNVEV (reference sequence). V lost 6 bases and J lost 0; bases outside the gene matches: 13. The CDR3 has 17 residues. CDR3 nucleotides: TGTGCCAGCAGCACCCTCTCGGGGGGGCCCTACTCCTACGAGCAGTACTTC. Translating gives CASSTLSGGPYSYEQYF.

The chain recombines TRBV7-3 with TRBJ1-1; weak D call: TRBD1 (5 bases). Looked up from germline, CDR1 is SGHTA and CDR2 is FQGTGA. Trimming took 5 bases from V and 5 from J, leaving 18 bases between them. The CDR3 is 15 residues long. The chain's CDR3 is CASSHSGEPGTEAFF. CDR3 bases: TGTGCCAGCAGCCACTCGGGGGAGCCGGGGACTGAAGCTTTCTTT.

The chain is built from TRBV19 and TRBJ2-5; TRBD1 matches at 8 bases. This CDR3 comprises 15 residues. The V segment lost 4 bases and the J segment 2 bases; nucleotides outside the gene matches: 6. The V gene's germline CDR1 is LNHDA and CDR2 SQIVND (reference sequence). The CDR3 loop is CASSRDRRLQETQYF. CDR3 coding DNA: TGTGCCAGTAGTAGGGACAGGAGATTACAAGAGACCCAGTACTTC.

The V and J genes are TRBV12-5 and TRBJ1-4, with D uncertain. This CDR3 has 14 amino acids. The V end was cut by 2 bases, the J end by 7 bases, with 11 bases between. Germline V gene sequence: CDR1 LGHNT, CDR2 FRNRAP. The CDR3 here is CASGLYVGIEKLFF. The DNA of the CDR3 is TGTGCTAGTGGTTTGTATGTGGGGATTGAAAAACTGTTTTTT.

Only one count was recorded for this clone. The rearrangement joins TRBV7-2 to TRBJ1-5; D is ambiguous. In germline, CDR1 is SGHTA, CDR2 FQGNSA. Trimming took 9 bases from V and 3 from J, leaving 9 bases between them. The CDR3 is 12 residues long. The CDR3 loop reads CASSTFNQPQHF. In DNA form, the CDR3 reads TGTGCCAGTAGTACCTTCAATCAGCCCCAGCATTTT.

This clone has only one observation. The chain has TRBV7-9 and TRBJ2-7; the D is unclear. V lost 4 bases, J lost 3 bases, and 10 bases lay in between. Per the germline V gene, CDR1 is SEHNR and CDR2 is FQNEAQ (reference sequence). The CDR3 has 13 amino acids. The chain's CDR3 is CASSSMIVYEQYF. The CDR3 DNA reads TGTGCCAGCAGCTCAATGATAGTCTACGAGCAGTACTTC.

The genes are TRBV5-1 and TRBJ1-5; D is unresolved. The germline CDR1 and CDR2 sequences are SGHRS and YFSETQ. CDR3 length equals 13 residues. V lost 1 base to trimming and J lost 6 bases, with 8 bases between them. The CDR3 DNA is TGCGCCAGCAGCTTGAGCGGACCTCAGCCCCAGCATTTT. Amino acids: CASSLSGPQPQHF.

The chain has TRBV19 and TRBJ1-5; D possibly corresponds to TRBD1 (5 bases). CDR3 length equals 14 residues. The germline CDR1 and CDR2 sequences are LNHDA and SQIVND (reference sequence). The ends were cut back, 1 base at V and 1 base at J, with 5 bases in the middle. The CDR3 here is CASSIGDSNQPQHF. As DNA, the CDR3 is TGTGCCAGTAGTATAGGGGACAGCAATCAGCCCCAGCATTTT.

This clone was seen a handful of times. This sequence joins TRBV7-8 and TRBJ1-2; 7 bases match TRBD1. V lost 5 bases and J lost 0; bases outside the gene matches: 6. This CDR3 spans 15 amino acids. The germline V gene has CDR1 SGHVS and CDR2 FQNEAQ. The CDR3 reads CASSPGTETNYGYTF. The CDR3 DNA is TGTGCCAGCAGCCCTGGGACAGAGACTAACTATGGCTACACCTTC.

This CDR3 is CASSHLSGKSYNEQFF. The CDR3 DNA reads as TGTGCCAGCAGCCATCTGAGCGGTAAATCCTACAATGAGCAGTTCTTC. The chain couples TRBV3-1 (or the pseudogene TRBV3-2) to TRBJ2-1; tentatively, D is TRBD2 (5 bases). The CDR3 sequence is 16 residues long. Trimming took off 3 bases at V and 1 base at J, with 13 bases between the two ends. Germline V CDR1 and CDR2: LGHDT, YNNKEL (reference sequence).

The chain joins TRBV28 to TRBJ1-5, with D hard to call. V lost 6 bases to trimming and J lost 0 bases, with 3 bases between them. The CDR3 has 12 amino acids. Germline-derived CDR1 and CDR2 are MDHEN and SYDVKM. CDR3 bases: TGTGCCAGCAGGATTAGCAATCAGCCCCAGCATTTT. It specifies CASRISNQPQHF. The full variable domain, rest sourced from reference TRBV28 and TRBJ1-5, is DVKVTQSSRYLVKRTGEKVFLECVQDMDHENMFWYRQDPGLGLRLIYFSYDVKMKEKGDIPEGYSVSREKKERFSLILESASTNQTSMYLCASRISNQPQHFGDGTRLSIL.

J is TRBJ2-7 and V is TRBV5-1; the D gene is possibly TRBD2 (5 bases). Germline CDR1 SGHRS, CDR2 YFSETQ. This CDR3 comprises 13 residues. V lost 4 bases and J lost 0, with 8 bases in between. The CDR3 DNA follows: TGCGCCAGCAGCCCCGGGAACTCCTACGAGCAGTACTTC. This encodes CASSPGNSYEQYF.

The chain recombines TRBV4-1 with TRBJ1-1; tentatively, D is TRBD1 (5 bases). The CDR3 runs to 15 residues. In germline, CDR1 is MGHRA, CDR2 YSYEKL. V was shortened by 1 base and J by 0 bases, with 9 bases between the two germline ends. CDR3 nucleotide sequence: TGCGCCAGCAGCCAAGGCCGGGGCTTGAACACTGAAGCTTTCTTT. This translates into CASSQGRGLNTEAFF.

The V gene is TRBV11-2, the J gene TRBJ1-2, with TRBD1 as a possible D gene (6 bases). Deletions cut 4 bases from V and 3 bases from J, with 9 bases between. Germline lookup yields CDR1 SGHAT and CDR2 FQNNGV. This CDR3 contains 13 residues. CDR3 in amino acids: CASSSSGDYGYTF. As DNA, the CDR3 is TGTGCCAGCAGCTCTTCAGGGGACTATGGCTACACCTTC.